These 2 T cell receptor beta chains share one sample of origin, sequenced in a study of cytomegalovirus exposure and HLA in healthy donors. PCR used 60 Vbeta primers and 13 Jbeta primers. Produced via immunoSEQ multiplex PCR; TCRdb's table is partial and in-frame only. The sample has about 200,000 clones; roughly 13% are singletons. Sequences were obtained from PBMCs. Source of these receptors: a man aged 50 or older in good health and CMV-seropositive.

The chain recombines TRBV10-3 with TRBJ2-7; 7 bases align to TRBD1. The CDR3 loop spans 13 amino acids. Germline V gene data show CDR1 as ENHRY and CDR2 as SYGVKD. V trimming: 5 bases; J trimming: 5 bases; junction bases outside the gene matches: 6. CDR3 bases: TGTGCCATCAGTAGTACAGGGGACCACGAGCAGTACTTC. Translating it yields CAISSTGDHEQYF.

For the CDR3, the DNA is TGTGCCAGCAGCGAAGGACCCACAGGGTACGAGCAGTACTTC. It codes for CASSEGPTGYEQYF. The V call is TRBV7-6, the J call TRBJ2-7; D may be TRBD1 (6 bases). The ends were cut back, 5 bases at V and 4 bases at J, with 15 bases in the middle. The CDR3 is 14 residues long. Germline-derived CDR1 and CDR2 are SGHVS and FNYEAQ.